These T cell receptor beta chains were read from a single sample in a study of blood T cell repertoires in COVID-19. The data were produced by immunoSEQ multiplex PCR, yet TCRdb's version contains in-frame clones alone and is incomplete. The table has more than 200,000 clones, around 84% seen once. The sequenced material came from PBMCs or T cells enriched from blood (not recorded which). These receptors originate from a woman aged 45-59 years who had recovered from COVID-19. CDR3s include the opening cysteine and the closing phenylalanine or tryptophan. A D gene is named only where the DNA matches it firmly. Size is omitted from some rows. Given values are once, few, many or a class for expanded clones.

clone_size: .; v_call: TRBV7-9; j_call: TRBJ2-2; d_call: .; cdr3_aa: CASSLAGDGELFF; cdr3_nt: TGTGCCAGCAGCTTAGCGGGAGACGGGGAGCTGTTTTTT
clone_size: .; v_call: TRBV28; j_call: TRBJ1-4; d_call: .; cdr3_aa: CASTAPTRGSRSTNEKLFF; cdr3_nt: TGTGCCAGCACCGCCCCAACCCGAGGCAGCCGGTCAACTAATGAAAAACTGTTTTTT
clone_size: .; v_call: TRBV28; j_call: TRBJ1-1; d_call: .; cdr3_aa: CASSLSGSTEAFF; cdr3_nt: TGTGCCAGCAGTTTATCCGGGAGCACTGAAGCTTTCTTT
clone_size: .; v_call: TRBV15; j_call: TRBJ2-2; d_call: .; cdr3_aa: CATSTVTGELFF; cdr3_nt: TGTGCCACCAGCACAGTCACCGGGGAGCTGTTTTTT
clone_size: .; v_call: TRBV15; j_call: TRBJ2-1; d_call: TRBD1; cdr3_aa: CATAARDRGVDEQFF; cdr3_nt: TGTGCCACCGCTGCCCGGGACAGGGGTGTTGATGAGCAGTTCTTC
clone_size: .; v_call: TRBV30; j_call: TRBJ1-1; d_call: TRBD1; cdr3_aa: CAWGTGKTEAFF; cdr3_nt: TGTGCCTGGGGGACAGGGAAAACTGAAGCTTTCTTT
clone_size: .; v_call: TRBV3-1/TRBV3-2; j_call: TRBJ2-7; d_call: .; cdr3_aa: CASSLRSYEQYF; cdr3_nt: TGTGCCAGCAGCCTCCGCTCCTACGAGCAGTACTTC
clone_size: .; v_call: TRBV28; j_call: TRBJ2-7; d_call: .; cdr3_aa: CASSFPDRDFYEQYF; cdr3_nt: TGTGCCAGCAGTTTCCCAGACAGGGACTTCTACGAGCAGTACTTC
clone_size: .; v_call: TRBV30; j_call: TRBJ2-7; d_call: .; cdr3_aa: CAWSVGANYEQYF; cdr3_nt: TGTGCCTGGAGTGTGGGGGCGAACTACGAGCAGTACTTC
clone_size: .; v_call: TRBV28; j_call: TRBJ2-1; d_call: TRBD2; cdr3_aa: CASSLSSGRARFF; cdr3_nt: TGTGCCAGCAGTTTATCGAGCGGGAGGGCCCGGTTCTTC
clone_size: once; v_call: TRBV30; j_call: TRBJ2-7; d_call: .; cdr3_aa: CAWSVFSYEQYF; cdr3_nt: TGTGCCTGGAGTGTCTTCTCCTACGAGCAGTACTTC
clone_size: .; v_call: TRBV7-6; j_call: TRBJ2-1; d_call: TRBD2; cdr3_aa: CASSSRTSGGRGEQFF; cdr3_nt: TGTGCCAGCAGCTCGAGAACTAGCGGGGGAAGGGGTGAGCAGTTCTTC
clone_size: .; v_call: TRBV7-9; j_call: TRBJ1-1; d_call: .; cdr3_aa: CASSLEGWDTEAFF; cdr3_nt: TGTGCCAGCAGCTTAGAGGGGTGGGACACTGAAGCTTTCTTT
clone_size: .; v_call: TRBV4-2; j_call: TRBJ1-3; d_call: .; cdr3_aa: CASSQGRLLSSGNTIYF; cdr3_nt: TGTGCCAGCAGCCAAGGGAGACTGCTGAGCTCTGGAAACACCATATATTTT
clone_size: .; v_call: TRBV10-2; j_call: TRBJ2-1; d_call: TRBD2; cdr3_aa: CASSEGLAGLNEQFF; cdr3_nt: TGCGCCAGCAGTGAGGGACTAGCGGGACTAAATGAGCAGTTCTTC
clone_size: .; v_call: TRBV27; j_call: TRBJ2-1; d_call: TRBD2; cdr3_aa: CASSPDLAARRGNEQFF; cdr3_nt: TGTGCCAGCAGTCCGGATCTAGCGGCTCGACGCGGGAATGAGCAGTTCTTC
clone_size: .; v_call: TRBV4-1; j_call: TRBJ2-5; d_call: .; cdr3_aa: CASSLRLSEPQETQYF; cdr3_nt: TGCGCCAGCAGCCTCCGACTCTCCGAGCCCCAAGAGACCCAGTACTTC
clone_size: .; v_call: TRBV7-9; j_call: TRBJ2-5; d_call: TRBD1; cdr3_aa: CASSSSGGETQYF; cdr3_nt: TGTGCCAGCAGCTCCTCAGGGGGCGAGACCCAGTACTTC
clone_size: .; v_call: TRBV28; j_call: TRBJ2-3; d_call: .; cdr3_aa: CASTEQNHPLAFRADTQYF; cdr3_nt: TGTGCCAGCACTGAACAGAATCATCCACTAGCTTTCCGGGCAGATACGCAGTATTTT
clone_size: few; v_call: TRBV27; j_call: TRBJ1-1; d_call: TRBD1; cdr3_aa: CASSSDRGQTEAFF; cdr3_nt: TGTGCCAGCAGTTCCGACAGGGGGCAGACTGAAGCTTTCTTT
clone_size: .; v_call: TRBV27; j_call: TRBJ2-2; d_call: TRBD2; cdr3_aa: CASSLSPPGLAWAKWATDGELFF; cdr3_nt: TGTGCCAGCAGTTTATCCCCGCCGGGACTAGCATGGGCAAAGTGGGCAACAGACGGGGAGCTGTTTTTT
clone_size: .; v_call: TRBV5-1; j_call: TRBJ2-7; d_call: .; cdr3_aa: CASSGGIVGEQYF; cdr3_nt: TGCGCCAGCAGCGGCGGGATAGTGGGAGAGCAGTACTTC
clone_size: .; v_call: TRBV30; j_call: TRBJ2-1; d_call: TRBD2; cdr3_aa: CAWSVRLAGGENEQFF; cdr3_nt: TGTGCCTGGAGTGTTCGACTAGCGGGAGGTGAGAATGAGCAGTTCTTC
clone_size: .; v_call: TRBV12-3/TRBV12-4; j_call: TRBJ2-2; d_call: .; cdr3_aa: CASSLYNTGELFF; cdr3_nt: TGTGCCAGCAGTTTGTATAACACCGGGGAGCTGTTTTTT
clone_size: .; v_call: TRBV3-1/TRBV3-2; j_call: TRBJ1-1; d_call: .; cdr3_aa: CASSQDRWGGEAFF; cdr3_nt: TGTGCCAGCAGCCAAGACAGGTGGGGGGGTGAAGCTTTCTTT
clone_size: .; v_call: TRBV7-2; j_call: TRBJ2-1; d_call: .; cdr3_aa: CASSLIPRGVMLYNEQFF; cdr3_nt: TGTGCCAGCAGCTTAATACCAAGGGGCGTAATGTTATACAATGAGCAGTTCTTC
clone_size: .; v_call: TRBV14; j_call: TRBJ2-2; d_call: TRBD2; cdr3_aa: CASRPLEAGGTGELFF; cdr3_nt: TGTGCCAGCAGGCCACTTGAGGCGGGAGGAACCGGGGAGCTGTTTTTT
clone_size: .; v_call: TRBV6-2/TRBV6-3; j_call: TRBJ2-1; d_call: TRBD2; cdr3_aa: CASSRTSGSGEQFF; cdr3_nt: TGTGCCAGCAGCAGGACTAGCGGGAGTGGTGAGCAGTTCTTC
clone_size: .; v_call: TRBV7-2; j_call: TRBJ1-2; d_call: .; cdr3_aa: CASSRAPGDGPTGYTF; cdr3_nt: TGTGCCAGCAGCCGTGCCCCCGGAGACGGTCCTACCGGCTACACCTTC
clone_size: .; v_call: TRBV10-3; j_call: TRBJ2-1; d_call: TRBD1; cdr3_aa: CAISGGGTGGFNEQFF; cdr3_nt: TGTGCCATCAGTGGAGGAGGGACAGGCGGTTTCAATGAGCAGTTCTTC
clone_size: .; v_call: TRBV7-6; j_call: TRBJ2-1; d_call: TRBD2; cdr3_aa: CASSLGVGPGTSNNEQFF; cdr3_nt: TGTGCCAGCAGCTTAGGGGTTGGGCCCGGGACTAGCAACAATGAGCAGTTCTTC
clone_size: .; v_call: TRBV3-1/TRBV3-2; j_call: TRBJ2-5; d_call: .; cdr3_aa: CASSRRWERETQYF; cdr3_nt: TGTGCCAGCAGCCGCCGGTGGGAGAGGGAGACCCAGTACTTC
clone_size: .; v_call: TRBV28; j_call: TRBJ2-2; d_call: TRBD1; cdr3_aa: CASSFLIRGRRELFF; cdr3_nt: TGTGCCAGCAGTTTCCTTATCAGGGGGCGCCGGGAGCTGTTTTTT
clone_size: .; v_call: TRBV2; j_call: TRBJ1-2; d_call: TRBD1; cdr3_aa: CASRGQGDGYTF; cdr3_nt: TGTGCCAGCAGGGGACAGGGGGATGGCTACACCTTC
clone_size: .; v_call: TRBV2; j_call: TRBJ2-1; d_call: TRBD2; cdr3_aa: CASLGAVAGAYEQFF; cdr3_nt: TGTGCCAGCCTAGGAGCGGTAGCGGGAGCCTATGAGCAGTTCTTC
clone_size: .; v_call: TRBV4-2; j_call: TRBJ2-3; d_call: .; cdr3_aa: CASSQSSRDTQYF; cdr3_nt: TGTGCCAGCAGCCAATCCTCCCGGGATACGCAGTATTTT
clone_size: .; v_call: TRBV2; j_call: TRBJ1-5; d_call: .; cdr3_aa: CASSATGILNQPQHF; cdr3_nt: TGTGCCAGCAGTGCCACAGGGATCCTCAATCAGCCCCAGCATTTT
clone_size: .; v_call: TRBV7-6; j_call: TRBJ2-3; d_call: TRBD2; cdr3_aa: CASSFTRELSDTQYF; cdr3_nt: TGTGCCAGCAGCTTTACGCGGGAGTTATCAGATACGCAGTATTTT
clone_size: .; v_call: TRBV7-9; j_call: TRBJ2-2; d_call: .; cdr3_aa: CASRRRNTGELFF; cdr3_nt: TGTGCCAGCAGACGGAGGAACACCGGGGAGCTGTTTTTT
clone_size: .; v_call: TRBV7-2; j_call: TRBJ1-4; d_call: TRBD1; cdr3_aa: CASSFGQGNEKLFF; cdr3_nt: TGTGCCAGCAGCTTCGGACAGGGCAATGAAAAACTGTTTTTT
clone_size: .; v_call: TRBV27; j_call: TRBJ2-7; d_call: TRBD2; cdr3_aa: CASNDLGAGLTRTQYF; cdr3_nt: TGTGCCAGCAACGATCTCGGAGCGGGACTTACCCGTACGCAGTACTTC
clone_size: once; v_call: TRBV5-1; j_call: TRBJ2-7; d_call: TRBD2; cdr3_aa: CASSTTSGSIHEQYF; cdr3_nt: TGCGCCAGCAGCACGACTAGCGGGAGTATCCACGAGCAGTACTTC
clone_size: .; v_call: TRBV3-1/TRBV3-2; j_call: TRBJ2-3; d_call: TRBD2; cdr3_aa: CASSQDVTGTMDTQYF; cdr3_nt: TGTGCCAGCAGCCAAGATGTAACCGGGACTATGGATACGCAGTATTTT
clone_size: .; v_call: TRBV3-1/TRBV3-2; j_call: TRBJ1-4; d_call: TRBD1; cdr3_aa: CASSQGTGGYANEKLFF; cdr3_nt: TGTGCCAGCAGCCAGGGGACAGGGGGTTATGCTAATGAAAAACTGTTTTTT
clone_size: .; v_call: TRBV15; j_call: TRBJ1-2; d_call: .; cdr3_aa: CATSRDPKVENTF; cdr3_nt: TGTGCCACCAGCAGAGATCCTAAGGTGGAGAACACCTTC
clone_size: .; v_call: TRBV7-2; j_call: TRBJ2-7; d_call: TRBD2; cdr3_aa: CASSLRRASGKYEQYF; cdr3_nt: TGTGCCAGCAGCCTACGGCGGGCTAGCGGGAAGTACGAGCAGTACTTC
clone_size: .; v_call: TRBV9; j_call: TRBJ2-3; d_call: TRBD2; cdr3_aa: CASSATSGQADTQYF; cdr3_nt: TGTGCCAGCAGCGCCACTAGCGGACAAGCGGATACGCAGTATTTT
clone_size: .; v_call: TRBV2; j_call: TRBJ1-4; d_call: .; cdr3_aa: CASSEVRHGNEKLFF; cdr3_nt: TGTGCCAGCAGTGAAGTCAGACACGGTAATGAAAAACTGTTTTTT
clone_size: many; v_call: TRBV16; j_call: TRBJ2-1; d_call: .; cdr3_aa: CASSRGPIGSYNEQFF; cdr3_nt: TGTGCCAGCAGCCGTGGTCCCATAGGGAGCTACAATGAGCAGTTCTTC
clone_size: .; v_call: TRBV12-3/TRBV12-4; j_call: TRBJ2-7; d_call: TRBD1; cdr3_aa: CASSWDRDTEQYF; cdr3_nt: TGTGCCAGCAGTTGGGACAGGGATACCGAGCAGTACTTC
clone_size: .; v_call: TRBV25-1; j_call: TRBJ1-5; d_call: .; cdr3_aa: CASQGDSNQPQHF; cdr3_nt: TGTGCCAGCCAAGGGGATAGCAATCAGCCCCAGCATTTT
clone_size: .; v_call: TRBV19; j_call: TRBJ1-5; d_call: .; cdr3_aa: CASTSNQGYGYSNQPQHF; cdr3_nt: TGTGCCAGTACCTCAAACCAGGGTTACGGGTATAGCAATCAGCCCCAGCATTTT
clone_size: few; v_call: TRBV18; j_call: TRBJ1-3; d_call: .; cdr3_aa: CASSPGSGDTIYF; cdr3_nt: TGTGCCAGCTCCCCCGGCTCGGGGGACACCATATATTTT
clone_size: .; v_call: TRBV6-5; j_call: TRBJ1-2; d_call: .; cdr3_aa: CASRLGLAYGYTF; cdr3_nt: TGTGCCAGCAGACTGGGGCTTGCCTATGGCTACACCTTC
clone_size: few; v_call: TRBV10-1; j_call: TRBJ1-2; d_call: .; cdr3_aa: CASSESRTPYGYTF; cdr3_nt: TGCGCCAGCAGTGAGTCGAGGACACCGTATGGCTACACCTTC
clone_size: few; v_call: TRBV5-1; j_call: TRBJ1-5; d_call: .; cdr3_aa: CASSLWGLQNNQPQHF; cdr3_nt: TGCGCCAGCAGCTTGTGGGGACTTCAGAACAATCAGCCCCAGCATTTT
clone_size: .; v_call: TRBV18; j_call: TRBJ2-3; d_call: TRBD1; cdr3_aa: CASSPGQSGTGPDTQYF; cdr3_nt: TGTGCCAGCTCACCAGGCCAATCCGGGACAGGGCCAGATACGCAGTATTTT
clone_size: .; v_call: TRBV11-3; j_call: TRBJ2-2; d_call: TRBD2; cdr3_aa: CASSPSGINTGELFF; cdr3_nt: TGTGCCAGCAGCCCTAGCGGGATAAACACCGGGGAGCTGTTTTTT